The T cell receptor beta chain described here comes from a study of quantifying T cell responses using KT2 cells. Study information: TCR alpha and beta constant-region primers primed reverse transcription of RNA.

Unfractionated PBMC were spiked with known numbers of KT2 clone cells. Different KT2-to-PBMC ratios were created with a constant PBMC count. An oligo carrying a UMI was ligated to the cDNA 3' end. An equimolar mix of RC1.1 and RC1.2 primed the beta chain across TRBC1 and TRBC2. Each CDR3 protein gets one entry after TCRdb re-called the UMI-ligation and nested PCR reads with MiXCR. This sample has 45,000 to 65,000 distinct CDR3 sequences, with roughly an eighth found just once. The CDR3 loop spans 14 amino acids. Germline V gene data show CDR1 as MNHEY and CDR2 as SVGEGT. V was pared by 5 bases and J by 4 bases, with 6 bases of the junction left unmatched. Regarding the study as a whole: KT2 sequence counts showed saturation when very many KT2 cells were spiked in. Detection of KT2 sequences held at the lowest tested level, about one cell per 100,000 PBMC.

This clonotype was detected ten times or more. Its specificity is unknown. The sample taken for sequencing was PBMCs spiked with cells of the T cell clone KT2. The clonotype comes from a human donor. The gene calls are TRBV6-2 or TRBV6-3 and TRBJ2-7; 9 bases fit TRBD1. DNA of the CDR3: TGTGCCAGCAGTGGCACAGGGGGCGCATACGAGCAGTACTTC. It yields the protein CASSGTGGAYEQYF.